The rows below give T cell receptor beta chains drawn from one sample of a study of cytomegalovirus exposure and HLA in healthy donors. Assay: immunoSEQ multiplex PCR; the TCRdb copy retains only in-frame clones and omits some. Counted here are under 200,000 clones, roughly 80% occurring once; the ten biggest clones make up roughly 2%. The specimen was PBMCs. Receptors originate from a human donor in good health. The conserved cysteine and the conserved F or W are not part of the CDR3 here. The order of the fields is clone size, V gene, J gene, CDR3 protein. Clone size is stated in some rows and not others, as once, few, many or a class when expanded.

size: NA; V: TRBV6-1; J: TRBJ1-1; CDR3: ASKKGQAVLTEAF
size: NA; V: TRBV6-4; J: TRBJ1-4; CDR3: ASSDSPGQFVMLF
size: few; V: TRBV10-1; J: TRBJ2-7; CDR3: ASRGTGMREQY
size: once; V: TRBV4-1; J: TRBJ2-1; CDR3: ASSQVQDRGFGEQF
size: NA; V: TRBV7-6; J: TRBJ2-5; CDR3: ASSAGLAGETQY
size: NA; V: TRBV5-6; J: TRBJ2-3; CDR3: ASSLRRLADHTDTQY
size: NA; V: TRBV6-1; J: TRBJ2-1; CDR3: ASSQDDYPPGQLYNEQF
size: few; V: TRBV6-5; J: TRBJ2-2; CDR3: ASSPSFTGELF
size: NA; V: TRBV6-5; J: TRBJ1-1; CDR3: ASSRGGGAF
size: NA; V: TRBV5-4; J: TRBJ2-7; CDR3: ASSLTGQGNEQY
size: NA; V: TRBV4-1; J: TRBJ1-2; CDR3: ASSFRDRPLTHGYT
size: few; V: TRBV5-4; J: TRBJ2-7; CDR3: ASSYGLAWEQY
size: NA; V: TRBV5-6; J: TRBJ2-3; CDR3: ASRQDRAYLDTQY
size: NA; V: TRBV29-1; J: TRBJ2-6; CDR3: SVTGTGGAGANVLT
size: NA; V: TRBV12-1; J: TRBJ1-5; CDR3: ASSFARDRVQPQH
size: few; V: TRBV2; J: TRBJ2-3; CDR3: ASSVFDSTDTQY
size: NA; V: TRBV4-3; J: TRBJ1-3; CDR3: ASSQASRPGAGNTIY
size: once; V: TRBV7-6; J: TRBJ2-1; CDR3: ASSPGAGRAGARSENEQF
size: NA; V: TRBV5-1; J: TRBJ2-7; CDR3: ASSLFGTEDYEQY
size: NA; V: TRBV19; J: TRBJ1-6; CDR3: ASSPGQGYITLH
size: NA; V: TRBV15; J: TRBJ2-5; CDR3: ATSSRGQGRETQY
size: NA; V: TRBV14; J: TRBJ1-2; CDR3: ASSPTGSDYGYT
size: NA; V: TRBV11-3; J: TRBJ1-2; CDR3: ASSQGGQGEMYGYT
size: NA; V: TRBV7-2; J: TRBJ1-4; CDR3: ASRPDRTTNEKLF
size: NA; V: TRBV2; J: TRBJ2-7; CDR3: ASSVVESSYEQY
size: NA; V: TRBV4-1; J: TRBJ2-6; CDR3: ASSQAPQGTGANVLT
size: NA; V: TRBV7-9; J: TRBJ1-5; CDR3: ASSWDRDQPQH
size: NA; V: TRBV5-4; J: TRBJ1-1; CDR3: ASSFSGNTEAF
size: NA; V: TRBV2; J: TRBJ1-2; CDR3: ASSYDNSGEPGQKLGYT
size: once; V: TRBV7-2; J: TRBJ1-6; CDR3: ASSLALPGQDRNSPLH
size: NA; V: TRBV9; J: TRBJ2-4; CDR3: ASSPWGWGQGPNIQY
size: few; V: TRBV5-1; J: TRBJ2-3; CDR3: ASSLASGGSTDTQY
size: NA; V: TRBV23-1; J: TRBJ1-6; CDR3: ASSQQSPLH
size: NA; V: TRBV5-8; J: TRBJ2-1; CDR3: ASSLRSGTNEQF
size: NA; V: TRBV11-2; J: TRBJ2-1; CDR3: ASSPETGELYNEQF
size: once; V: TRBV18; J: TRBJ1-2; CDR3: ASSLDRGDPYGYT
size: once; V: TRBV7-2; J: TRBJ1-4; CDR3: ASSRVLGQNEKLF
size: NA; V: TRBV15; J: TRBJ1-4; CDR3: ATSRDSAGPSEKLF
size: once; V: TRBV7-2; J: TRBJ2-1; CDR3: ASSLWSSNEQF